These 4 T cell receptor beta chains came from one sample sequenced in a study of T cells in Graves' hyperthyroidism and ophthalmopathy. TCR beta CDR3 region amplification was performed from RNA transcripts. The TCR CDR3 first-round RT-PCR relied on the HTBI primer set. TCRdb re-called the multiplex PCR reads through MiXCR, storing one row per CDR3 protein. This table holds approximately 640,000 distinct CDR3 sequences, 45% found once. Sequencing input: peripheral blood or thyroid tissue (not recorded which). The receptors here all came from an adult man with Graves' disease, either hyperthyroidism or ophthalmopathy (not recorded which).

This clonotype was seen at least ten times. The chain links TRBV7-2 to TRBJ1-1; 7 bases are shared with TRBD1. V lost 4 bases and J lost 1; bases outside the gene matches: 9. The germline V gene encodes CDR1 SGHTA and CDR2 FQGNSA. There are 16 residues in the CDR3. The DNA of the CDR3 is TGTGCCAGCAGCTACCTGACAGGGTTGGCGAACACTGAAGCTTTCTTT. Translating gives CASSYLTGLANTEAFF.

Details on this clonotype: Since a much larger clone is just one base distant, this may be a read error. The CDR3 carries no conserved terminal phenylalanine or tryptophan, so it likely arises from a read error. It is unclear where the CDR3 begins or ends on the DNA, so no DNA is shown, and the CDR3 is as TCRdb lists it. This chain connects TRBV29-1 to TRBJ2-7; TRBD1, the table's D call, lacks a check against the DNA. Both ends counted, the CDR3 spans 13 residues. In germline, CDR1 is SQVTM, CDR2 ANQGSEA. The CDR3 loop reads CSVEDSRGVQRYL.

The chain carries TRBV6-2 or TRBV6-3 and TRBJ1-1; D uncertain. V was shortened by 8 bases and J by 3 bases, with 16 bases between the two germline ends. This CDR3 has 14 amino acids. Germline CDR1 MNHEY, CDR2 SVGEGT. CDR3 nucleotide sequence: TGTGCCAGCTCACCTACGAGGGCGGACACTGAAGCTTTCTTT. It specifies CASSPTRADTEAFF.

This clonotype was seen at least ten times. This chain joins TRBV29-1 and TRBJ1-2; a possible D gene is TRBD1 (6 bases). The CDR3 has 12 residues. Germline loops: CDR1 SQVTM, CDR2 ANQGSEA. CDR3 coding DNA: TGCAGTGTGACAGGTGCTGACTATGGCTACACCTTC. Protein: CSVTGADYGYTF.